Below are 2 T cell receptor beta chains sequenced from a single sample in a study of molecular identifiers for immune sequencing clone quantification. TCRdb independently ran MiXCR on the PCR reads; one entry per CDR3 protein. The data show over 600,000 distinct CDR3 sequences, 20% seen once. The sequenced sample was naive CD8+ T cells from blood, with Jurkat cell RNA spiked in. Subset of the sample: FACS-sorted CD8+CD4-CCR7+CD45RA+ naive T cells. Every receptor here comes from a human donor in good health. Some libraries in this study had Jurkat cell RNA spiked in.

Note on this clonotype: It may be a read error: a sequence one base away is much more abundant. This sequence joins TRBV7-9 and TRBJ1-1; no reliable D call. The germline CDR1 and CDR2 sequences are SEHNR and FQNEAQ (reference sequence). This CDR3 contains 13 residues. The CDR3 loop is CAGSSNLNTEAFF. The CDR3 region has the DNA TGTGCCGGCAGCTCGAACTTGAACACTGAAGCTTTCTTT.

The J gene is TRBJ1-3, the V gene TRBV6-4, with D tentatively TRBD1 (5 bases). V lost 5 bases and J lost 4, with 9 bases in between. The CDR3 runs 13 residues. Germline CDR1 reads MRHNA; CDR2 reads SNTAGT. CDR3 DNA: TGTGCCAGCAGTAAGACAGTCGGAAACACCATATATTTT. Its protein product is CASSKTVGNTIYF.